This T cell receptor (beta chain) was captured in a study of cytomegalovirus exposure and HLA in healthy donors. Study-wide background: There were 88 million or so unique TCRs (from HLA-typed donors) in an early data release. Findings of the study overall: Presence/absence analyses supposed approximately even sequencing depth among donors. Several of the most significant clusters appeared linked to common viral pathogens, based on a later analysis.

Note on this clone: Its antigen is currently unknown.

The ends were cut back, 5 bases at V and 4 bases at J, with 10 bases in the middle. The CDR3 spans 13 residues. CDR1 and CDR2 (germline): SGHAT, FQNNGV. The PCR employed 60 Vbeta primers together with 13 Jbeta primers. Profiled with immunoSEQ multiplex PCR; TCRdb holds only in-frame clones, not every one. The repertoire holds roughly 200,000 clones, with 9.5% as singletons. This chain uses TRBV11-2 with TRBJ2-3; D not resolved. The clonotype was recovered from a woman in her 30s in good health and CMV-seropositive. The sequencing input was PBMCs. In nucleotides, the CDR3 is TGTGCCAGCAGCCCGAACTTGCCAGATACGCAGTATTTT. This gives the protein CASSPNLPDTQYF.